Each of the 15 T cell receptor beta chains below was sequenced from the same sample in a study of blood T cell repertoires in COVID-19. Clones were read by immunoSEQ multiplex PCR, and TCRdb kept only the in-frame ones, dropping some. The sample lists under 400,000 clones; about 89% were seen once. The sequenced sample was peripheral blood. The receptors stem from a woman between 25 and 40 years old with COVID-19, enrolled during active disease.

The genes are TRBV7-9 and TRBJ2-7, with 9 positions matching TRBD1. CDR1 and CDR2 from the germline V gene are SEHNR and FQNEAQ (reference sequence). This CDR3 region has 14 residues. Losses at the gene ends were 1 base for V and 6 bases for J; bases not matched to a gene: 4. The CDR3 DNA reads as TGTGCCAGCAGCTTAGATACAGGGGGCTTCGAGCAGTACTTC. Encoded protein: CASSLDTGGFEQYF.

This rearrangement joins TRBV28 to TRBJ1-5; no clear D. Germline assignment: CDR1 MDHEN and CDR2 SYDVKM. V gave up 3 bases and J gave up 7 bases, with 7 bases separating them. This CDR3 comprises 12 residues. The CDR3 spells CASSLQAQPQHF. As DNA, the CDR3 is TGTGCCAGCAGTTTGCAGGCACAGCCCCAGCATTTT.

This clone has more than one count but fewer than ten. This rearrangement joins TRBV11-3 to TRBJ2-5; the match to TRBD1 covers 9 bases. This CDR3 is built from 15 residues. Germline V lookup: CDR1 SGHNT, CDR2 YENEEA. The junction had 13 bases not matched to a gene; V was cut back by 4 bases and J by 10 bases. This CDR3 is CASSSKFRDREDQYF. CDR3 sequence (DNA): TGTGCCAGCAGCTCAAAATTCCGGGACAGGGAGGACCAGTACTTC. The full variable domain, rest sourced from reference TRBV11-3 and TRBJ2-5, is EAGVVQSPRYKIIEKKQPVAFWCNPISGHNTLYWYLQNLGQGPELLIRYENEEAVDDSQLPKDRFSAERLKGVDSTLKIQPAELGDSAVYLCASSSKFRDREDQYFGPGTRLLVL.

The J gene is TRBJ2-7, the V gene TRBV5-1; tentatively, D is TRBD1 (5 bases). This CDR3 spans 14 amino acids. The V gene's germline CDR1 is SGHRS and CDR2 YFSETQ. Deletions cut 1 base from V and 0 bases from J, with 8 bases between. The CDR3 coding sequence is TGCGCCAGCAGCTTGCAGGGCAGCTCCTACGAGCAGTACTTC. This gives the protein CASSLQGSSYEQYF. The full variable domain, with the rest looked up from reference TRBV5-1 and TRBJ2-7, is KAGVTQTPRYLIKTRGQQVTLSCSPISGHRSVSWYQQTPGQGLQFLFEYFSETQRNKGNFPGRFSGRQFSNSRSEMNVSTLELGDSALYLCASSLQGSSYEQYFGPGTRLTVT.

This clone has only a few counts. The chain combines TRBV4-2 with TRBJ1-3; D is ambiguous. The V end was cut by 1 base, the J end by 3 bases, with 7 bases between. The CDR3 runs 14 residues. Germline-derived CDR1 and CDR2 are LGHNA and YNFKEQ. This chain's CDR3 is CASSQAGVGNTIYF. DNA of the CDR3: TGTGCCAGCAGCCAAGCCGGGGTTGGAAACACCATATATTTT.

The genes are TRBV6-5 and TRBJ2-3, with D perhaps matching TRBD1 (5 bases). Looked up from germline, CDR1 is MNHEY and CDR2 is SVGAGI. Trimming took 5 bases from V and 1 from J, leaving 10 bases between them. The CDR3 is 14 residues long. The CDR3 DNA reads as TGTGCCAGCAGTCAGTCGACAGGCACAGATACGCAGTATTTT. Its protein is CASSQSTGTDTQYF.

This chain joins TRBV7-9 and TRBJ1-4; TRBD1 aligns across 8 bases. With V trimmed by 7 bases and J by 10 bases, 11 bases remained unmatched. Germline loops: CDR1 SEHNR, CDR2 FQNEAQ (reference sequence). This CDR3 comprises 14 residues. The CDR3 nucleotides are TGTGCCAGCACCAATGACAGGGGCCTCGTAAAACTGTTTTTT. This sequence encodes CASTNDRGLVKLFF.

This sequence joins TRBV4-1 and TRBJ2-1; maybe TRBD2 (6 bases). The CDR3 covers 15 residues. V was pared by 0 bases and J by 3 bases, with 9 bases between. Germline assignment: CDR1 MGHRA and CDR2 YSYEKL. CDR3 nucleotides: TGCGCCAGCAGCCAAGAGGGACTGATCTACAATGAGCAGTTCTTC. This encodes CASSQEGLIYNEQFF.

The gene calls are TRBV5-1 and TRBJ2-1; D perhaps matches TRBD1 (5 bases). V lost 4 bases and J 7 bases, leaving 9 bases between the germline ends. The CDR3 extends over 12 amino acids. Germline V gene lookup returns CDR1 SGHRS and CDR2 YFSETQ. CDR3 in amino acids: CASSPTVNEQFF. The DNA for the CDR3 is TGCGCCAGCAGCCCGACAGTAAATGAGCAGTTCTTC.

CDR3 nucleotides: TGTGCCAGCAGCCTGGCGGGGCTAGCGGGCCCCCAGCAGTTCTTC. This translates into CASSLAGLAGPQQFF. This chain connects TRBV11-2 to TRBJ2-1, with 8 bases aligning to TRBD2. After removal of 5 bases from V and 11 bases from J, the junction contained 14 bases not matched to a gene. CDR1 is SGHAT, CDR2 FQNNGV, per germline. The CDR3 length is 15 residues.

This sequence joins TRBV4-2 and TRBJ1-2, with D perhaps TRBD1 (6 bases). The germline CDR1 and CDR2 sequences are LGHNA and YNFKEQ. The CDR3 runs 14 residues. Trimming stripped 3 bases from V and 8 bases from J, with 16 bases between. The CDR3 loop is CASSQDSGVGGYTF. The CDR3 DNA sequence: TGTGCCAGCAGCCAGGACTCAGGGGTAGGGGGCTACACCTTC.

In this sample, this clone turned up a few times. The genes are TRBV9 and TRBJ2-3; possible D gene TRBD2, 6 bases. CDR1 and CDR2 from the germline V gene are SGDLS and YYNGEE. This CDR3 is built from 13 residues. V dropped 0 bases and J dropped 4 bases, with 6 bases sitting between them. The CDR3 protein is CASSVGGADTQYF. The DNA of the CDR3 is TGTGCCAGCAGCGTAGGGGGGGCAGATACGCAGTATTTT.

CDR3 amino acids: CSAAKVAGVGELFF. For the CDR3, the DNA is TGCAGCGCTGCAAAGGTAGCGGGAGTCGGGGAGCTGTTTTTT. V and J are TRBV29-1 and TRBJ2-2; 9 bases are a match to TRBD2. Per germline, CDR1 SQVTM and CDR2 ANQGSEA. This CDR3 has 14 residues. Germline trimming cut 7 bases from V and 7 bases from J; bases unmatched to any gene: 10.

A remark on this clone: This CDR3 is also generated by other DNA sequences in the sample. The rearrangement links TRBV5-1 to TRBJ2-5; 11 nucleotides match TRBD1. The trim removed 4 bases at V and 1 base at J, leaving 3 bases unmatched. There are 15 residues in the CDR3. Germline V gives CDR1 SGHRS, CDR2 YFSETQ. The CDR3 sequence: CASSPGTGGQETQYF. The CDR3 region has the DNA TGCGCCAGCAGCCCCGGGACAGGGGGCCAAGAGACCCAGTACTTC.

The chain has TRBV3-1 (or the pseudogene TRBV3-2) and TRBJ1-1; 7 bases are a match to TRBD1. Germline CDR1 is LGHDT and CDR2 is YNNKEL (reference sequence). V shed 4 bases, J shed 3 bases, and the junction held 5 bases outside the gene matches. The CDR3 is 14 amino acids. This CDR3 is CASSRSGTDTEAFF. CDR3 bases: TGTGCCAGCAGCCGTTCCGGGACAGACACTGAAGCTTTCTTT.